One sample yielded the 14 T cell receptor beta chains listed below, sequenced in a study of sequential checkpoint blockade in melanoma. Clones were read by immunoSEQ multiplex PCR, and TCRdb kept only the in-frame ones, dropping some. Of more than 10,000 clones in the sample, almost 80% were seen once. The treatment: randomized to nivolumab then ipilimumab (arm A) or the reverse (arm B). The source material was CD8+ T cells sorted from blood (inferred from file names), sampled from a patient given nivolumab and ipilimumab in sequence. The receptors come from a human donor with melanoma.

This chain uses TRBV7-9 with TRBJ1-2; D gene uncertain. Germline CDR1 reads SEHNR; CDR2 reads FQNEAQ (reference sequence). Deletions cut 5 bases from V and 0 bases from J, with 10 bases between. This CDR3 has 14 amino acids. CDR3 coding DNA: TGTGCCAGCAGCGGGCAGGAAACTAACTATGGCTACACCTTC. Translated, it gives CASSGQETNYGYTF.

The chain uses TRBV5-1 and TRBJ2-5, with unresolved D. The CDR3 runs to 14 residues. The germline gives CDR1 SGHRS, CDR2 YFSETQ. V was pared by 0 bases and J by 1 base, with 7 bases between. Written as DNA, the CDR3 is TGCGCCAGCAGCTTGGGGTGGGCCCAAGAGACCCAGTACTTC. This sequence encodes CASSLGWAQETQYF.

The chain has TRBV27 and TRBJ2-7; 12 nucleotides match TRBD1. The CDR3 spans 16 residues. CDR1 and CDR2 (germline): MNHEY, SMNVEV (reference sequence). Trimming removed 0 bases from V and 7 bases from J; junction bases left unmatched: 7. The CDR3 nucleotides read TGTGCCAGCAGTTTATCGGAGGGACAGGGGGCGGGGGAGCAGTACTTC. Its protein product is CASSLSEGQGAGEQYF.

J is TRBJ1-6 and V is TRBV21-1. TRBV21-1 represents a pseudogene. The CDR3 contains 17 residues. Here the CDR3 DNA reads TGTGCCAGCAGCAAAAACCGCGGGTCGGTGGGTAATTCACCCCTCCACTTT. It is translated as CASSKNRGSVGNSPLHF.

About this clone: The same CDR3 arises from other DNA sequences in this sample as well. CDR3 loop: CASSPAGGPYEQYF. DNA for the CDR3: TGTGCCAGCAGCCCAGCTGGTGGGCCCTACGAGCAGTACTTC. This chain uses TRBV11-2 with TRBJ2-7; D ambiguous. V was trimmed by 5 bases and J by 2 bases, leaving 13 bases between them. Germline V gene lookup returns CDR1 SGHAT and CDR2 FQNNGV. The CDR3 is made up of 14 amino acids.

The chain has TRBV30 and TRBJ1-4; D perhaps matches TRBD1 (6 bases). V dropped 3 bases and J dropped 7 bases, with 15 bases sitting between them. CDR3 length equals 14 residues. The germline gives CDR1 GTSNPN, CDR2 SVGIG (reference sequence). The CDR3 spells CAWRETGLTEKLFF. The CDR3 DNA sequence: TGTGCCTGGAGGGAAACAGGGTTGACTGAAAAACTGTTTTTT.

This clone was observed a few times. V usage is TRBV4-1 and J usage is TRBJ1-3; TRBD1 matches 7 bases. In germline, CDR1 is MGHRA, CDR2 YSYEKL. This CDR3 has 13 residues. The J segment lost 2 bases and the V segment lost 7 bases, leaving 2 bases of the junction unmatched. CDR3 region: CASIGTAGNTIYF. The CDR3 bases are TGCGCCAGCATCGGGACAGCTGGAAACACCATATATTTT.

This clone showed up just a few times. The CDR3 sequence: CASSSRDTSYEQYF. The CDR3 DNA sequence: TGCGCCAGCAGCTCGAGGGACACCTCCTACGAGCAGTACTTC. This sequence joins TRBV5-1 and TRBJ2-7; D is perhaps TRBD1 (6 bases). V was shortened by 3 bases and J by 0 bases, with 10 bases between the two germline ends. Germline-derived CDR1 and CDR2 are SGHRS and YFSETQ. The CDR3 totals 14 residues.

This chain joins TRBV19 and TRBJ2-7, with D possibly matching TRBD1 (5 bases). Germline V gene lookup returns CDR1 LNHDA and CDR2 SQIVND (reference sequence). The CDR3 is made up of 13 amino acids. Trimming took off 9 bases at V and 2 bases at J, with 14 bases between the two ends. CDR3 in DNA: TGTGCCAGCTCACACAGGCCTACCTACGAGCAGTACTTC. Amino acid sequence: CASSHRPTYEQYF. The entire variable domain, with the rest obtained from reference TRBV19 and TRBJ2-7, is as follows: DGGITQSPKYLFRKEGQNVTLSCEQNLNHDAMYWYRQDPGQGLRLIYYSQIVNDFQKGDIAEGYSVSREKKESFPLTVTSAQKNPTAFYLCASSHRPTYEQYFGPGTRLTVT.

V is TRBV1 and J is TRBJ2-6; the table's D call of TRBD2 was not tested on the DNA. TRBV1 is an annotated pseudogene. The CDR3 is 18 residues long. CDR3 sequence: CTSRLHGLCTSRANVLTF. Written as DNA, the CDR3 is TGCACCAGCAGACTACACGGTTTGTGCACAAGTCGGGCCAACGTCCTGACTTTC.

In its sample, this clone ranks as large (0.1 to 1%). The chain recombines TRBV27 with TRBJ2-2; TRBD2 aligns across 7 bases. J was trimmed by 6 bases and V by 6 bases; bases with no gene match: 10. CDR1 is MNHEY and CDR2 is SMNVEV in the germline V gene (reference sequence). CDR3 length: 15 amino acids. The CDR3 coding sequence is TGTGCCAGCAGCTACTCGAGCGGGGCGCCCGGGGAGCTGTTTTTT. This encodes CASSYSSGAPGELFF.

This clone was recorded a few times. V and J are TRBV5-3 and TRBJ1-5, with D possibly matching TRBD1 (6 bases). Being an ORF, TRBV5-3 has a function that is uncertain. This CDR3 contains 14 residues. V lost 1 base and J lost 4, with 9 bases in between. The CDR3 spells CARSLQQGNQPQHF. In DNA, the CDR3 is TGTGCCAGAAGCTTGCAACAGGGAAATCAGCCCCAGCATTTT.

The chain joins TRBV15 to TRBJ1-2; possibly TRBD1 for D (6 bases). Germline-derived CDR1 and CDR2 are LNHNV and YYDKDF (reference sequence). The CDR3 is 15 amino acids. Trimming took 0 bases from V and 8 from J, leaving 16 bases between them. CDR3 region: CATSRDGGRGGGYTF. The CDR3, as DNA: TGTGCCACCAGCAGAGATGGGGGCAGGGGCGGCGGCTACACCTTC.

A few counts support this clone. This chain joins TRBV4-2 and TRBJ2-1; 11 bases line up with TRBD2. Per germline, CDR1 LGHNA and CDR2 YNFKEQ. The CDR3 extends over 19 amino acids. Trimming cost V 0 bases and J 3 bases; bases outside gene matches: 10. The CDR3, as DNA: TGTGCCAGCAGCCAAGATCAAGGGAGACTAGCGGGGATCTACAATGAGCAGTTCTTC. Its protein product is CASSQDQGRLAGIYNEQFF.